This note documents a single TCR beta chain sequence. The germline V gene encodes CDR1 SQVTM and CDR2 ANQGSEA. CDR3 size: 15 residues. V shed 1 base and J 6 bases; nucleotides not matched to a gene: 7. Time point noted: recipient sample about 28 days before transplant, after cytoreduction. The data stem from a study of T cell clonotyping in hematopoietic cell transplantation. Assay: immunoSEQ multiplex PCR; the TCRdb copy retains only in-frame clones and omits some. The sample has 6,000 to 8,000 clones, more than 75% seen once. The origin of this receptor is a man in his sixties with acute myeloid leukemia. Some clones in this sample may be carry-over from other donors' samples. J is TRBJ2-7 and V is TRBV29-1; 12 nucleotides agree with TRBD2. Sequencing was performed on peripheral blood mononuclear cells, taken before stem cell transplant. CDR3 region: CSVEGPASGRGEQYF. The CDR3 DNA follows: TGCAGCGTTGAAGGGCCGGCTAGCGGGAGGGGCGAGCAGTACTTC.